The 24 T cell receptor beta chains below come from one sample, sequenced in a study of T cell repertoires in aging, cancer and after chemotherapy. Multiplex touch-down PCR with TRB-A/B primers amplified rearranged V-D-J TRB sequences. TCRdb reprocessed the multiplex PCR reads with MiXCR, giving one entry per CDR3 protein. There are about 18,000 distinct CDR3 sequences in the sample; approximately 50% occur only once, and about 11% lies in the top ten. The template was genomic DNA from peripheral blood, not RNA. Source material: blood. The receptors come from a human donor in good health.

By frequency in the sample, this clonotype is medium-sized. The rearrangement uses TRBV29-1 and TRBJ2-1; 11 bases are a match to TRBD2. The CDR3 has 12 amino acids. J was trimmed by 8 bases and V by 7 bases; bases with no gene match: 4. Germline loops: CDR1 SQVTM, CDR2 ANQGSEA. The CDR3 DNA is TGCAGCGATTTGACTAGCGGGGATGAGCAGTTCTTC. It yields the protein CSDLTSGDEQFF.

The chain carries TRBV19 and TRBJ2-6; D is uncertain. Germline V gene data show CDR1 as LNHDA and CDR2 as SQIVND (reference sequence). This CDR3 comprises 14 residues. Trimming left V 3 bases short and J 4 bases short, with 7 bases between. The CDR3 bases are TGTGCCAGTAGTATTGGGTACGGGGCCAACGTCCTGACTTTC. Translating it yields CASSIGYGANVLTF.

This chain links TRBV11-1 with TRBJ2-7; 8 nucleotides match TRBD2. After removal of 5 bases from V and 3 bases from J, the junction contained 6 bases not matched to a gene. There are 14 residues in the CDR3. CDR1 and CDR2 from the germline V gene are SGHAT and FQDESV (reference sequence). As DNA, the CDR3 is TGTGCCAGCAGCCTTAGCGGGATACTCTACGAGCAGTACTTC. This sequence encodes CASSLSGILYEQYF.

By share of the sample, this clonotype is medium-sized. This sequence joins TRBV29-1 and TRBJ2-7; D remains unclear. The V gene lost 1 base and the J gene lost 6 bases, with 10 bases spanning the gap. CDR3 length equals 12 residues. Germline lookup yields CDR1 SQVTM and CDR2 ANQGSEA. The CDR3 DNA reads as TGCAGCGTTGAAGCAGGTCCGGGCGAGCAGTACTTC. As protein: CSVEAGPGEQYF.

This rearrangement joins TRBV10-3 to TRBJ2-2; TRBD1 matches 7 bases. Trimming removed 8 bases from V and 6 bases from J; junction bases left unmatched: 12. The CDR3 runs to 15 residues. Germline CDR1 reads ENHRY; CDR2 reads SYGVKD. Written as DNA, the CDR3 is TGTGCCATCGGCTCCGACAGGGTTCAACCCGGGGAGCTGTTTTTT. Protein sequence: CAIGSDRVQPGELFF.

The rearrangement links TRBV18 to TRBJ2-1, with 10 nucleotides matching TRBD2. The CDR3 contains 19 residues. Trimming cost V 2 bases and J 5 bases; bases outside gene matches: 15. Germline values: CDR1 KGHSH, CDR2 LQKENI. The CDR3 DNA reads TGTGCCAGCTCACCAAGAGGACTAGCGGTATCCTTACTCAACAATGAGCAGTTCTTC. Translated: CASSPRGLAVSLLNNEQFF. Drawing the rest from reference TRBV18 and TRBJ2-1, the complete variable domain is NAGVMQNPRHLVRRRGQEARLRCSPMKGHSHVYWYRQLPEEGLKFMVYLQKENIIDESGMPKERFSAEFPKEGPSILRIQQVVRGDSAAYFCASSPRGLAVSLLNNEQFFGPGTRLTVL.

This rearrangement joins TRBV20-1 to TRBJ2-1; TRBD1 aligns across 8 bases. The ends lost 8 bases at V and 7 bases at J; junction bases unmatched: 7. The CDR3 length is 12 residues. CDR1 is DFQATT, CDR2 SNEGSKA, per germline (reference sequence). The CDR3 region is CSHQGARNEQFF. CDR3 bases: TGCAGTCACCAGGGGGCCCGAAATGAGCAGTTCTTC.

V usage is TRBV12-3 or TRBV12-4 and J usage is TRBJ2-7; D is unclear. The CDR3 is made up of 13 amino acids. Trimming pared 2 bases from V and 4 bases from J, leaving 9 bases between. The CDR3: CASSLLENYEQYF. In DNA form, the CDR3 reads TGTGCCAGCAGTTTATTAGAGAATTACGAGCAGTACTTC.

The chain uses TRBV6-1 and TRBJ2-7; D is perhaps TRBD2 (5 bases). CDR1 MNHNS and CDR2 SASEGT come from the germline V gene. The CDR3 covers 12 residues. Between the trimmed V and J ends, which lost 2 bases and 7 bases, there was a span of 9 bases. The DNA for the CDR3 is TGTGCCAGCAGTGAAATACGGGGAGAGCAGTACTTC. Protein product: CASSEIRGEQYF.

This chain joins TRBV6-4 and TRBJ2-1; a possible D gene is TRBD2 (5 bases). Trimming took off 2 bases at V and 9 bases at J, with 14 bases between the two ends. The germline gives CDR1 MRHNA, CDR2 SNTAGT. The CDR3 has 14 residues. The CDR3: CASSDGTGMGEQFF. CDR3 DNA sequence: TGTGCCAGCAGTGACGGTACGGGAATGGGTGAGCAGTTCTTC.

The chain links TRBV12-3 or TRBV12-4 to TRBJ2-2; 12 nucleotides agree with TRBD2. The length of the CDR3 is 21 residues. The V segment lost 7 bases and the J segment 0 bases; nucleotides outside the gene matches: 18. CDR3 region: CASTPLPGTSGRTTNTGELFF. Written as DNA, the CDR3 is TGTGCCAGCACCCCCCTTCCTGGCACTAGCGGGAGGACGACGAACACCGGGGAGCTGTTTTTT.

The genes are TRBV19 and TRBJ2-2; D not resolved. This CDR3 has 12 residues. V lost 0 bases, J lost 9 bases, and 5 bases lay in between. Germline lookup yields CDR1 LNHDA and CDR2 SQIVND (reference sequence). DNA of the CDR3: TGTGCCAGTAGTATAGAGTCGCGGGAGCTGTTTTTT. Its protein product is CASSIESRELFF.

The rearrangement uses TRBV11-1 and TRBJ2-6; perhaps TRBD1 as D (6 bases). Trimming shortened V by 5 bases and J by 1 base, and 15 bases separated the two germline ends. This CDR3 contains 17 residues. Germline CDR1 reads SGHAT; CDR2 reads FQDESV (reference sequence). Written as DNA, the CDR3 is TGTGCCAGCAGCGACCTTACAGGGTTGTCTGGGGCCAACGTCCTGACTTTC. Amino acids: CASSDLTGLSGANVLTF.

This clonotype occurred a few times. This chain connects TRBV29-1 to TRBJ2-3, with D possibly TRBD2 on 6 matching bases. Trimming removed 6 bases at V and 1 base at J, with 14 bases between. The CDR3 is made up of 14 amino acids. Germline CDR1 is SQVTM and CDR2 is ANQGSEA. The CDR3 DNA is TGCAGCGTGACGGGACTCACGGGCACAGATACGCAGTATTTT. Protein product: CSVTGLTGTDTQYF.

The genes are TRBV6-1 and TRBJ2-2; maybe TRBD1 (5 bases). Germline loops: CDR1 MNHNS, CDR2 SASEGT. CDR3 length equals 15 residues. CDR3 DNA: TGTGCGATCGAACAGCTAGGGGTAAACACCGGGGAGCTGTTTTTT. Translating it yields CAIEQLGVNTGELFF.

This rearrangement joins TRBV6-5 to TRBJ1-2; D not resolved. The V gene lost 8 bases and the J gene lost 6 bases, with 16 bases spanning the gap. The CDR3 is 13 amino acids. Germline V gene sequence: CDR1 MNHEY, CDR2 SVGAGI. The CDR3 sequence: CASFVGDHDGYTF. In nucleotides, the CDR3 is TGTGCCAGCTTCGTGGGAGATCATGATGGCTACACCTTC.

The gene calls are TRBV29-1 and TRBJ2-2; D possibly corresponds to TRBD2 (7 bases). The CDR3 is 16 residues long. V lost 7 bases and J lost 4, with 22 bases in between. Germline CDR1 reads SQVTM; CDR2 reads ANQGSEA. CDR3 residues: CSARTGGSSGTGELFF. CDR3 bases: TGCAGCGCCCGGACCGGGGGCTCTAGCGGCACCGGGGAGCTGTTTTTT.

This clonotype was seen only a few times. The gene calls are TRBV6-6 and TRBJ2-1; TRBD2 is a possible D gene (5 bases). This CDR3 has 15 residues. The V gene's germline CDR1 is MNHNY and CDR2 SVGAGI (reference sequence). V was cut by 3 bases and J by 1 base, with 10 bases left in between. CDR3 coding DNA: TGTGCCAGCAGTTATGCGGGTAATTCCTACAATGAGCAGTTCTTC. It codes for CASSYAGNSYNEQFF.

This clonotype has a handful of counts. The genes are TRBV10-3 and TRBJ2-1; 10 bases map to TRBD2. Germline trimming cut 1 base from V and 7 bases from J; bases unmatched to any gene: 10. Germline CDR1 ENHRY, CDR2 SYGVKD. The CDR3 covers 17 residues. The CDR3 spells CAISELEAGGTGNEQFF. Here the CDR3 DNA reads TGTGCCATCAGTGAGTTAGAAGCGGGAGGGACTGGGAATGAGCAGTTCTTC.

This clonotype was counted only a few times. V usage is TRBV12-3 or TRBV12-4 and J usage is TRBJ2-1, with a weak D call TRBD2 (5 bases). The length of the CDR3 is 15 residues. V was cut by 6 bases and J by 0 bases, with 12 bases left in between. Here the CDR3 reads CASRPRTGSYNEQFF. In nucleotides, the CDR3 is TGTGCCAGCAGACCTCGGACTGGCTCCTACAATGAGCAGTTCTTC.

In its sample, this clonotype was seen a few times. V usage is TRBV12-3 or TRBV12-4 and J usage is TRBJ2-7; 10 nucleotides line up with TRBD1. V lost 6 bases to trimming and J lost 5 bases; unmatched junction nucleotides: 10. This CDR3 region has 15 residues. The CDR3 protein is CASSRAGTGAHEQYF. The CDR3 DNA follows: TGTGCCAGCAGCCGCGCCGGGACAGGGGCCCACGAGCAGTACTTC.

This clonotype was counted a few times. The V and J genes are TRBV29-1 and TRBJ2-5, with 12 bases that match TRBD2. Germline V CDR1 and CDR2: SQVTM, ANQGSEA. The CDR3 length is 16 residues. J gave up 5 bases and V 0 bases, and 7 bases lay outside the gene matches. The CDR3 DNA reads as TGCAGCGTTGAAGATCTTGCTAGCGGGAGGGTGGAGACCCAGTACTTC. Residues: CSVEDLASGRVETQYF.

The chain uses TRBV6-1 and TRBJ1-4; D might be TRBD1 (5 bases). V was pared by 5 bases and J by 6 bases, with 16 bases between. The length of the CDR3 is 15 residues. Germline CDR1 is MNHNS and CDR2 is SASEGT. The DNA for the CDR3 is TGTGCCAGCAGTTACTCGACAGTCGATGATGAAAAACTGTTTTTT. The encoded protein is CASSYSTVDDEKLFF.

The chain combines TRBV5-6 with TRBJ2-5; D may be TRBD1 or TRBD2 (6 bases each). Between the trimmed V and J ends, which lost 0 bases and 7 bases, there was a span of 22 bases. CDR3 size: 17 residues. From germline, CDR1 is SGHDT and CDR2 YYEEEE. The CDR3 sequence is CASSLADLATKGGTQYF. CDR3 DNA sequence: TGTGCCAGCAGCTTGGCCGACCTAGCGACAAAAGGGGGGACCCAGTACTTC.